The clone carrying this T cell receptor beta chain is labeled medium-sized based on frequency. No antigen is known for it. This sample was included in a study of human CD8 memory T cell subsets. Broader study findings: Similar levels of high diversity, measured as normalized Shannon-Wiener diversity, were found in stem-like memory and precursor exhausted T cells, which was not the case for effector memory cells.

The TCR beta sequencing libraries came from UMI-labeled 5' RACE. TCRdb derives one entry per CDR3 protein from the 5' RACE reads, leaving out DNA. Its clone listing holds fewer than 15,000 distinct CDR3 sequences. The CDR3 totals 16 residues. Germline-derived CDR1 and CDR2 are SGHVS and FNYEAQ. The receptor comes from a human donor in good health. J is TRBJ2-1 and V is TRBV7-6; TCRdb names TRBD1, which stays unverified in the absence of DNA. Sample: CD8+ T cells from PBMCs. This CDR3 reads CASSRPGGANYNEQFF.